Shown below are 10 T cell receptor beta chains from a single sample sequenced in a study of memory CD4+ T cells and cytomegalovirus serostatus. Using immunoSEQ multiplex PCR, the repertoire was profiled, and TCRdb retains in-frame clones only, with some absent. The table has 50,000 to 65,000 clones, approximately 80% seen once. Single viable CD3+CD4+CD8-CD45RO+ cells were sorted as the memory CD4+ T cells. What was sequenced was memory CD4+ T cells from blood. The source is an adult in good health and CMV-seronegative.

In this sample, this clone turned up a few times. This rearrangement joins TRBV10-1 to TRBJ1-1, with D tentatively TRBD1 (6 bases). Trimming took 5 bases from V and 4 from J, leaving 14 bases between them. The CDR3 contains 14 residues. The germline V gene has CDR1 WNHNN and CDR2 SYGVQD (reference sequence). CDR3 region: CASSTTGLGTEAFF. In DNA, the CDR3 is TGCGCCAGCAGTACGACAGGTCTGGGCACTGAAGCTTTCTTT.

The rearrangement joins TRBV19 to TRBJ2-4; weak D call: TRBD2 (6 bases). Germline V lookup: CDR1 LNHDA, CDR2 SQIVND (reference sequence). The CDR3 is made up of 13 amino acids. Trimming took 5 bases from V and 6 from J, leaving 11 bases between them. CDR3: CASSPRGSNIQYF. CDR3 coding DNA: TGTGCCAGTAGTCCCCGGGGGTCAAACATTCAGTACTTC.

This clone has just a few counts. This rearrangement joins TRBV29-1 to TRBJ2-5; maybe TRBD1 (6 bases). Deletions cut 4 bases from V and 5 bases from J, with 14 bases between. This CDR3 has 13 amino acids. The germline CDR1 and CDR2 sequences are SQVTM and ANQGSEA. The CDR3 DNA sequence: TGCAGCGTTGTAACAGGGAATGGGGAGACCCAGTACTTC. This translates into CSVVTGNGETQYF.

The rearrangement uses TRBV27 and TRBJ2-2; the match to TRBD2 covers 9 bases. CDR3 length equals 16 residues. With V trimmed by 5 bases and J by 3 bases, 7 bases remained unmatched. Germline values: CDR1 MNHEY, CDR2 SMNVEV (reference sequence). The CDR3 DNA reads as TGTGCCAGCAGTCCTCGACTAGCGGCCGACACCGGGGAGCTGTTTTTT. Amino acids: CASSPRLAADTGELFF.

This chain links TRBV19 with TRBJ1-5; D unresolved. This CDR3 region has 12 residues. Between the trimmed V and J ends, which lost 6 bases and 5 bases, there was a span of 8 bases. Germline assignment: CDR1 LNHDA and CDR2 SQIVND (reference sequence). The DNA of the CDR3 is TGTGCCAGTAGACAGACTTATCAGCCCCAGCATTTT. It codes for CASRQTYQPQHF.

The table lists this clone with a few counts. The J gene is TRBJ2-6, the V gene TRBV29-1; D possibly corresponds to TRBD2 (6 bases). Germline V gene data show CDR1 as SQVTM and CDR2 as ANQGSEA. V lost 7 bases, J lost 3 bases, and 10 bases lay in between. This CDR3 is 13 amino acids long. CDR3 bases: TGCAGCGCAATCGGGAGTGGGGCCAACGTCCTGACTTTC. It specifies CSAIGSGANVLTF.

J is TRBJ2-7 and V is TRBV5-1; the D is unclear. The ends were cut back, 4 bases at V and 0 bases at J, with 11 bases in the middle. CDR3 length equals 14 residues. Germline CDR1 is SGHRS and CDR2 is YFSETQ. The CDR3 spells CASSMDLISYEQYF. The CDR3 bases are TGCGCCAGCAGCATGGACCTTATCTCCTACGAGCAGTACTTC.

The rearrangement uses TRBV4-1 and TRBJ1-2, with TRBD1 as a possible D gene (5 bases). The CDR3 spans 18 residues. Germline V gene data show CDR1 as MGHRA and CDR2 as YSYEKL. V shed 0 bases and J shed 1 base, with 18 bases lying between them. CDR3 sequence reads: CASSQDRTVGANNYGYTF. DNA of the CDR3: TGCGCCAGCAGCCAAGATAGAACAGTAGGGGCCAATAACTATGGCTACACCTTC.

The chain employs TRBV18 and TRBJ2-2, with D perhaps TRBD1 (6 bases). The CDR3 sequence is 16 residues long. The V gene's germline CDR1 is KGHSH and CDR2 LQKENI. V was shortened by 6 bases and J by 3 bases, with 17 bases between the two germline ends. CDR3 nucleotide sequence: TGTGCCAGCTCCCCAGGGGTGCCTCGGGACACCGGGGAGCTGTTTTTT. The encoded protein is CASSPGVPRDTGELFF.

Concerning this clone: Its ends do not fully match the called genes, so a read error is possible. The chain links TRBV5-5 to TRBJ2-1, with no clear D. This CDR3 region has 15 residues. In germline, CDR1 is SGHKS, CDR2 YYEKEE (reference sequence). This CDR3 reads CASTLVGFTDNEQFF. DNA of the CDR3: TGTGCCAGCACCTTGGTGGGGTTTACTGACAATGAGCAGTTCTTC.